The clone carrying this TCR beta chain was recorded many times. Unique molecular identifiers tagged the TCRbeta library. TCRdb reprocessed the PCR reads with MiXCR, giving one entry per CDR3 protein. The sample records about 610,000 distinct CDR3 sequences, over 9.5% being singletons. This sample was taken from a study of T-cell reconstitution after alpha-beta-depleted transplantation in children. V was pared by 5 bases and J by 4 bases, with 10 bases of the junction left unmatched. Germline CDR1 DFQATT, CDR2 SNEGSKA (reference sequence). There are 15 residues in the CDR3. V and J are TRBV20-1 and TRBJ2-5, with 10 bases that match TRBD1. The sample was PBMCs from the stem cell graft donor, taken from the stem cell graft. The clonotype was recovered from a human donor who donated a stem cell graft to a child with acute myeloid leukemia. The DNA for the CDR3 is TGCAGTGCTTCCCGCTCGACAGGGGGCGGAGAGACCCAGTACTTC. Translation: CSASRSTGGGETQYF.